What follows are 21 T cell receptor beta chains derived from one specimen sequenced in a study of T cell changes during pregnancy in multiple sclerosis. TCRdb's copy holds only in-frame clones and misses some; the assay was immunoSEQ multiplex PCR. The sample shows about 80,000 clones, 89% of them seen only once. The sequences come from peripheral blood, collected before pregnancy. The receptors were gathered from a female donor with multiple sclerosis, enrolled in a pregnancy study.

This clone was picked up a small number of times. The V gene is TRBV5-1, the J gene TRBJ1-2, with 7 bases that match TRBD1. V dropped 5 bases and J dropped 0; count of bases not matched to a gene: 4. The CDR3 contains 14 residues. Germline V gene data show CDR1 as SGHRS and CDR2 as YFSETQ. Here the CDR3 DNA reads TGCGCCAGCAGGCAAGGACAGGCTAACTATGGCTACACCTTC. Translation: CASRQGQANYGYTF.

This clone turned up a few times. This chain links TRBV6-1 with TRBJ1-2; maybe TRBD1 (5 bases). Germline lookup yields CDR1 MNHNS and CDR2 SASEGT. The germline V and J ends were trimmed by 1 base and 5 bases, with 14 bases remaining between them. There are 15 residues in the CDR3. CDR3 in amino acids: CASSEEGMGGYGYTF. The CDR3 DNA is TGTGCCAGCAGTGAAGAGGGGATGGGGGGTTATGGCTACACCTTC.

J is TRBJ2-1 and V is TRBV9; TRBD2 matches at 12 bases. J was trimmed by 4 bases and V by 0 bases; bases with no gene match: 5. The CDR3 extends over 17 amino acids. CDR1 is SGDLS and CDR2 is YYNGEE in the germline V gene. Here the CDR3 DNA reads TGTGCCAGCAGCGTAGTGACTAGCGGGGGCCTTTACAATGAGCAGTTCTTC. Translated, it gives CASSVVTSGGLYNEQFF.

The rearrangement links TRBV4-2 to TRBJ1-1, with no clear D. The CDR3 is 15 amino acids. The V end lost 0 bases, the J end lost 1 base, and 9 bases lay between the germline ends. The germline V gene has CDR1 LGHNA and CDR2 YNFKEQ. In nucleotides, the CDR3 is TGTGCCAGCAGCCAAGAGGTTAGATCGAACACTGAAGCTTTCTTT. It yields the protein CASSQEVRSNTEAFF.

V usage is TRBV2 and J usage is TRBJ2-3; TRBD2 agrees at 9 bases. Germline V lookup: CDR1 SNHLY, CDR2 FYNNEI. The ends lost 6 bases at V and 1 base at J; junction bases unmatched: 2. This CDR3 spans 14 amino acids. CDR3 region: CASRASGGTDTQYF. Written as DNA, the CDR3 is TGTGCCAGCAGGGCTAGCGGGGGCACAGATACGCAGTATTTT.

The chain couples TRBV6-4 to TRBJ2-3; possible D gene TRBD2, 6 bases. V was cut by 3 bases and J by 2 bases, with 9 bases left in between. The CDR3 is 14 amino acids. The germline V gene encodes CDR1 MRHNA and CDR2 SNTAGT. The CDR3 DNA sequence: TGTGCCAGCAGTGAGCGGGGTATCACAGATACGCAGTATTTT. Translating gives CASSERGITDTQYF.

The chain joins TRBV7-9 to TRBJ2-2, with 10 bases aligning to TRBD1. The CDR3 is made up of 15 amino acids. The V and J ends lost 5 bases and 7 bases, in that order; junction bases with no gene match: 7. Per germline, CDR1 SEHNR and CDR2 FQNEAQ (reference sequence). CDR3 sequence reads: CASSPGQGVSGELFF. DNA of the CDR3: TGTGCCAGCAGCCCTGGACAGGGGGTGAGCGGGGAGCTGTTTTTT.

This chain links TRBV6-1 with TRBJ2-3; the match to TRBD2 covers 9 bases. Germline V gene data show CDR1 as MNHNS and CDR2 as SASEGT. The CDR3 is made up of 14 amino acids. V lost 5 bases, J lost 2 bases, and 2 bases stayed unmatched. In DNA, the CDR3 is TGTGCCAGCAGTAGCGGGGGGCCCACAGATACGCAGTATTTT. Translated, it gives CASSSGGPTDTQYF.

The rearrangement joins TRBV5-8 to TRBJ1-1, with D perhaps matching TRBD1 (6 bases). The CDR3 contains 15 residues. V dropped 4 bases and J dropped 0 bases, with 13 bases sitting between them. Germline assignment: CDR1 SGHTS and CDR2 YDEGEE. The CDR3 bases are TGTGCCAGCAGCACCGGACAGTCCCTGAACACTGAAGCTTTCTTT. Translated: CASSTGQSLNTEAFF.

This clone was recorded once. This chain joins TRBV7-2 and TRBJ2-7; 8 positions agree with TRBD1. This CDR3 spans 15 amino acids. Germline V CDR1 and CDR2: SGHTA, FQGNSA. V lost 3 bases, J lost 6 bases, and 10 bases stayed unmatched. The CDR3 nucleotides are TGTGCCAGCAGCTTCGGCGGCCAGGGGGCGGGCGAGCAGTACTTC. It specifies CASSFGGQGAGEQYF.

This chain joins TRBV4-1 and TRBJ1-4, with 7 bases identical to TRBD1. The CDR3 is made up of 17 amino acids. The V segment lost 2 bases and the J segment 5 bases; nucleotides outside the gene matches: 11. Germline assignment: CDR1 MGHRA and CDR2 YSYEKL. The DNA for the CDR3 is TGCGCCAGCAGCCAAAGGTATCGGGACAGTAGAAATGAAAAACTGTTTTTT. Translation gives CASSQRYRDSRNEKLFF.

The chain couples TRBV6-1 to TRBJ2-4; TRBD1 aligns across 9 bases. The length of the CDR3 is 20 residues. CDR1 is MNHNS and CDR2 is SASEGT in the germline V gene. Trimming at V came to 5 bases and at J to 0 bases, leaving 17 bases not matched to a gene. CDR3 sequence (DNA): TGTGCCAGCAGTAAAGGTCTAGGGACAGGGTCACAACTAGCCAAAAACATTCAGTACTTC. This translates into CASSKGLGTGSQLAKNIQYF.

The chain recombines TRBV10-3 with TRBJ2-3; 12 nucleotides agree with TRBD1. The CDR3 extends over 17 amino acids. Germline CDR1 ENHRY, CDR2 SYGVKD. The junction had 9 bases not matched to a gene; V was cut back by 4 bases and J by 4 bases. The CDR3 sequence is CAISAPGQGARADTQYF. The CDR3, as DNA: TGTGCCATCAGTGCCCCGGGACAGGGGGCTAGGGCAGATACGCAGTATTTT.

The chain recombines TRBV7-2 with TRBJ2-7; TRBD1 might be the D (5 bases). The CDR3 is 15 amino acids. Germline V CDR1 and CDR2: SGHTA, FQGNSA. Trimming took 2 bases from V and 0 from J, leaving 11 bases between them. As DNA, the CDR3 is TGTGCCAGCAGCTTAACGACAGTCTACTCCTACGAGCAGTACTTC. Translated: CASSLTTVYSYEQYF.

The CDR3 DNA reads TGTGCCAGCAGTGAGGACAGGGCGAACACTGAAGCTTTCTTT. Amino acids: CASSEDRANTEAFF. The rearrangement uses TRBV6-1 and TRBJ1-1, with TRBD1 matching over 8 bases. This CDR3 has 14 amino acids. V was pared by 3 bases and J by 1 base, with 1 base of the junction left unmatched. Germline V gives CDR1 MNHNS, CDR2 SASEGT.

The chain recombines TRBV7-3 with TRBJ2-7, with D possibly being TRBD2 (5 bases). Trimming shortened V by 2 bases and J by 7 bases, and 12 bases separated the two germline ends. The CDR3 totals 13 residues. In germline, CDR1 is SGHTA, CDR2 FQGTGA. CDR3 in DNA: TGTGCCAGCAGCTTATCGGGGAATGAAGAGCAGTACTTC. Its translation: CASSLSGNEEQYF.

The chain carries TRBV15 and TRBJ2-6; D is unclear. Germline CDR1 LNHNV, CDR2 YYDKDF (reference sequence). The germline V and J ends were trimmed by 0 bases and 0 bases, with 3 bases remaining between them. CDR3 length: 15 residues. The CDR3 sequence is CATSRDHSGANVLTF. CDR3 nucleotide sequence: TGTGCCACCAGCAGAGACCACTCTGGGGCCAACGTCCTGACTTTC.

The chain joins TRBV10-2 to TRBJ1-3; D is uncertain. CDR1 and CDR2 (germline): WSHSY, SAAADI. The V and J ends lost 6 bases and 11 bases respectively, with 26 bases between them. This CDR3 is 16 amino acids long. Here the CDR3 reads CASSVPPGEGDSSIYF. Here the CDR3 DNA reads TGCGCCAGCAGCGTCCCTCCAGGCGAAGGTGATTCATCCATATATTTT.

The genes are TRBV7-8 and TRBJ1-5; TRBD1 might be the D (6 bases). CDR1 and CDR2 (germline): SGHVS, FQNEAQ. This CDR3 has 15 residues. The V end lost 7 bases, the J end lost 3 bases, and 16 bases lay between the germline ends. This CDR3 is CASTSRGGPNQPQHF. CDR3 DNA: TGTGCCAGCACCTCTCGGGGGGGCCCCAATCAGCCCCAGCATTTT.

The chain is built from TRBV7-2 and TRBJ2-2; D remains ambiguous. The CDR3 extends over 17 amino acids. Germline V gene sequence: CDR1 SGHTA, CDR2 FQGNSA. V was pared by 1 base and J by 4 bases, with 16 bases between. The CDR3 DNA is TGTGCCAGCAGCTTAGTGAGGAGCGTCCAACTCACCGGGGAGCTGTTTTTT. The encoded protein is CASSLVRSVQLTGELFF.

V gene TRBV29-1 combines with J gene TRBJ1-2, with D tentatively TRBD1 (5 bases). Per germline, CDR1 SQVTM and CDR2 ANQGSEA. CDR3 length: 15 amino acids. V lost 5 bases to trimming and J lost 3 bases, with 19 bases between them. The CDR3 spells CSVRTGEVPYYGYTF. The CDR3 DNA is TGCAGCGTTCGGACGGGGGAGGTGCCCTACTATGGCTACACCTTC.